The clone carrying this T cell receptor (beta chain) was recorded a few times. Its antigen is not known. The second PCR ran roughly 6 to 12 cycles with a sample-barcoded 5' primer and J-beta primers. TCRdb reanalysed the 5' RACE reads using MiXCR and keeps one entry per CDR3 protein. The sample lists hundreds of thousands of distinct CDR3 sequences, 21% occurring once. This record comes from a study of blood T cells in healthy people across ages. General observations from the study: Significant beta diversity loss was already apparent by age roughly 40, declining roughly linearly.

The authors extracted at least 6 micrograms of total RNA per sample. The sequence derives from a man between 65 and 85 years old in good health. The sequencing input was blood.

The CDR3 region is CASSNTGENGYTF. The CDR3 DNA sequence: TGCGCCAGCAGCAACACGGGGGAGAATGGCTACACCTTC. The V call is TRBV5-1, the J call TRBJ1-2, with D perhaps matching TRBD1 (5 bases). The CDR3 covers 13 residues. Between the trimmed V and J ends, which lost 4 bases and 6 bases, there was a span of 13 bases. Germline CDR1 is SGHRS and CDR2 is YFSETQ.